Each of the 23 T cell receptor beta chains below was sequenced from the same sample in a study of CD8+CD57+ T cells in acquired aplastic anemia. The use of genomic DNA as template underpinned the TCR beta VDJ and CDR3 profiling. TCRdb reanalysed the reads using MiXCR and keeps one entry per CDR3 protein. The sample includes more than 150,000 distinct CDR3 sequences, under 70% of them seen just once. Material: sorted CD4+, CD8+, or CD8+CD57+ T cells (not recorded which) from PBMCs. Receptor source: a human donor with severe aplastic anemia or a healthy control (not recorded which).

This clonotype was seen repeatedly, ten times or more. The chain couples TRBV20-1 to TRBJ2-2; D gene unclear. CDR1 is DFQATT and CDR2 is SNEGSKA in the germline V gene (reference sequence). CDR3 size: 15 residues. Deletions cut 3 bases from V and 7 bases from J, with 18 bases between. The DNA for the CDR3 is TGCAGTGCTAGGACCGACCCCAACGATCACGGGGAGCTGTTTTTT. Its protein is CSARTDPNDHGELFF.

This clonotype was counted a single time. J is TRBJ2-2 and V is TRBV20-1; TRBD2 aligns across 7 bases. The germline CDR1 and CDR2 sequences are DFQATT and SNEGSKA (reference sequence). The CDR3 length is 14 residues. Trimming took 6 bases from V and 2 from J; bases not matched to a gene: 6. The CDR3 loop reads CSAKGLYNTGELFF. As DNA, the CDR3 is TGCAGTGCAAAGGGACTATATAACACCGGGGAGCTGTTTTTT.

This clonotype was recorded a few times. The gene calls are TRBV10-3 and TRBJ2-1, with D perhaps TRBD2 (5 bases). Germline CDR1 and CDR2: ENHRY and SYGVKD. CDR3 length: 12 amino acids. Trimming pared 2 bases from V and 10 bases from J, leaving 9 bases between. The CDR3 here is CAISETTREQFF. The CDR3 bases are TGTGCCATCAGTGAGACTACTAGGGAGCAGTTCTTC.

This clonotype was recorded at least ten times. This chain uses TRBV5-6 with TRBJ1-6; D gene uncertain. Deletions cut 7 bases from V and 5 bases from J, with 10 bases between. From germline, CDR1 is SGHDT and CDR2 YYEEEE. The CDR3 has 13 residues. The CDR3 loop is CASSNSDNSPLHF. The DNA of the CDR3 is TGTGCCAGCTCCAACAGCGATAATTCACCCCTCCACTTT.

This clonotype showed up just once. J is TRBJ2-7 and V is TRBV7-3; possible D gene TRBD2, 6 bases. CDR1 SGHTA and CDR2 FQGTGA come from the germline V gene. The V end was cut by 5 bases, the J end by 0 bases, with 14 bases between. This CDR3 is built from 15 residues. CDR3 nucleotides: TGTGCCAGCAGCGTCTACGGGGGTAGCTCCTACGAGCAGTACTTC. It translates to CASSVYGGSSYEQYF.

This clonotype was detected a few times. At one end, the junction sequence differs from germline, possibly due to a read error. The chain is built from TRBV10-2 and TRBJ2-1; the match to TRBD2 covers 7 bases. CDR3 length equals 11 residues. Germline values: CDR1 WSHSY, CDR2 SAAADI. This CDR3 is CATSGGSARFF. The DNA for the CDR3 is TGCGCCACCAGTGGCGGGAGTGCTCGGTTCTTC.

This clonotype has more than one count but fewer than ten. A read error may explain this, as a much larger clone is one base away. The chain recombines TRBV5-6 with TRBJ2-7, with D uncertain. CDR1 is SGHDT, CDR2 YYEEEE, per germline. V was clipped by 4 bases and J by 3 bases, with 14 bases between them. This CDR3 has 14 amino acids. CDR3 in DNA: TGTGCCAGCAGCCTCGGGCCAGGAATCTACGAGCAGTACTTC. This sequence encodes CASSLGPGIYEQYF.

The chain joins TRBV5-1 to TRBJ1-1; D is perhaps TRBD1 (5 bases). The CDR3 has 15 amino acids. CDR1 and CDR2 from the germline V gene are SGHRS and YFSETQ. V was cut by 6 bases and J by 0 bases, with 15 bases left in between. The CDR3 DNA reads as TGCGCCAGCACCTCGTCGGGACGATTGAACACTGAAGCTTTCTTT. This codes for CASTSSGRLNTEAFF.

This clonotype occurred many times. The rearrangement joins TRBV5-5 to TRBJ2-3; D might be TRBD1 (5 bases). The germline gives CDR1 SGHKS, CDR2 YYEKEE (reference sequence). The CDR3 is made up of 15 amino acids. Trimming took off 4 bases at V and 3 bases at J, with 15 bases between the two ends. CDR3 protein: CASSLTREGTDTQYF. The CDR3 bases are TGTGCCAGCAGCCTAACCAGGGAAGGAACAGATACGCAGTATTTT.

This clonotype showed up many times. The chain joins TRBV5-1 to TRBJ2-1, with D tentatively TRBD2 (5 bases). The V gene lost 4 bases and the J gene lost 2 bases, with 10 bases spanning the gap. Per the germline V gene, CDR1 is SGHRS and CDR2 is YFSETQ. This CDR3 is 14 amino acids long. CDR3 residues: CASSEGTPYNEQFF. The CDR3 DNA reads TGCGCCAGCAGCGAGGGAACACCCTACAATGAGCAGTTCTTC.

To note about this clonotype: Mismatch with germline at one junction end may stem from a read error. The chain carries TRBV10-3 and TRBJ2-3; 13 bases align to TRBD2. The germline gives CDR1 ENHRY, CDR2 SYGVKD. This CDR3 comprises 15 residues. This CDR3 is CASSSGLAGEDTQYF. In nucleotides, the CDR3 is TGTGCCAGCAGTTCCGGACTAGCGGGGGAAGATACGCAGTATTTT.

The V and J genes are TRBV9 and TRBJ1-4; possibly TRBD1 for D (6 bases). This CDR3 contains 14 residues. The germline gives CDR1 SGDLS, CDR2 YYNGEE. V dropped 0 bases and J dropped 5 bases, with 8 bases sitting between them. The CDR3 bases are TGTGCCAGCAGCGTAGGGGGGCGAAATGAAAAACTGTTTTTT. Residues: CASSVGGRNEKLFF. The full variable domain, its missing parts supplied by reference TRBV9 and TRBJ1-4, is DSGVTQTPKHLITATGQRVTLRCSPRSGDLSVYWYQQSLDQGLQFLIQYYNGEERAKGNILERFSAQQFPDLHSELNLSSLELGDSALYFCASSVGGRNEKLFFGSGTQLSVL.

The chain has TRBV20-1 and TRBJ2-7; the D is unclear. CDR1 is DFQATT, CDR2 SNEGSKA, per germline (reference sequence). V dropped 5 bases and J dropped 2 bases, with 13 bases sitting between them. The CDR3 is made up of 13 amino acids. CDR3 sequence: CSAWSSKAYEQYF. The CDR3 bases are TGCAGTGCTTGGTCCTCAAAGGCCTACGAGCAGTACTTC.

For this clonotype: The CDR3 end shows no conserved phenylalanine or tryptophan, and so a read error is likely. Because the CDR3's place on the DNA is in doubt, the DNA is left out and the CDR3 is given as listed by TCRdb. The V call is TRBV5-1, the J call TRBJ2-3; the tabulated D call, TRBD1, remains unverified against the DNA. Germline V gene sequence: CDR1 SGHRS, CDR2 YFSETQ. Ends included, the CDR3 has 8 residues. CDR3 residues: CASSLDRT.

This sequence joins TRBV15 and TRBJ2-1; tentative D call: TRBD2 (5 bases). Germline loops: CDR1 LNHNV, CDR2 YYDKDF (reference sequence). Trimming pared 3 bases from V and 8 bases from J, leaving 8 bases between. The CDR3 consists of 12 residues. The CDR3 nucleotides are TGTGCCACCAGCAGCGTCGGGGATGAGCAGTTCTTC. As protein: CATSSVGDEQFF.

The CDR3 here is CASSKSGGFTDTQYF. In nucleotides, the CDR3 is TGTGCCAGCAGCAAAAGCGGGGGGTTCACAGATACGCAGTATTTT. The genes are TRBV7-8 and TRBJ2-3; 9 positions match TRBD2. Germline V gene data show CDR1 as SGHVS and CDR2 as FQNEAQ. The CDR3 covers 15 residues. V shed 5 bases, J shed 2 bases, and the junction held 5 bases outside the gene matches. The complete variable domain, with remaining parts taken from reference TRBV7-8 and TRBJ2-3, reads GAGVSQSPRYKVAKRGQDVALRCDPISGHVSLFWYQQALGQGPEFLTYFQNEAQLDKSGLPSDRFFAERPEGSVSTLKIQRTQQEDSAVYLCASSKSGGFTDTQYFGPGTRLTVL.

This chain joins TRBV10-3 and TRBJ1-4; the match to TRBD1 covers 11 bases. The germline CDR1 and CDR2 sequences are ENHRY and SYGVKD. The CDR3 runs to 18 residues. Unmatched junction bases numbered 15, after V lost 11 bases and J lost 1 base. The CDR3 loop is CAHKRRRDRGVTNEKLFF. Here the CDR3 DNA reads TGTGCCCACAAGAGGCGCAGGGACAGGGGGGTAACTAATGAAAAACTGTTTTTT.

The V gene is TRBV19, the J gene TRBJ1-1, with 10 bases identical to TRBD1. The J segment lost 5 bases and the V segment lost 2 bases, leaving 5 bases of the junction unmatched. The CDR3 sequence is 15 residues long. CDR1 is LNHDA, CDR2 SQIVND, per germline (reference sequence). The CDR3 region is CASSILGTGATEAFF. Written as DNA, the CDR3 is TGTGCCAGTAGTATATTAGGGACAGGGGCGACTGAAGCTTTCTTT. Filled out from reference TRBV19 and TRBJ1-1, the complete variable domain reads DGGITQSPKYLFRKEGQNVTLSCEQNLNHDAMYWYRQDPGQGLRLIYYSQIVNDFQKGDIAEGYSVSREKKESFPLTVTSAQKNPTAFYLCASSILGTGATEAFFGQGTRLTVV.

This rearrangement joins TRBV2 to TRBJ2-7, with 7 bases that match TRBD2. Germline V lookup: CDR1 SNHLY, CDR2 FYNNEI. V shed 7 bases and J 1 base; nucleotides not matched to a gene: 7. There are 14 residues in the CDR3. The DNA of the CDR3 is TGTGCCAGCAACGCGGAGCGGGATTCCTACGAGCAGTACTTC. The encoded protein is CASNAERDSYEQYF.

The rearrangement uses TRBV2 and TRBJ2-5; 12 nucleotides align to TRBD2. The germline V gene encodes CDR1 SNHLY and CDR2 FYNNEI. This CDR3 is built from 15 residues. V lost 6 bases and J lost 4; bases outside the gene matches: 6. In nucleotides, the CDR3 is TGTGCCAGCAGGCCTCTAGCGGGGGGGCTAGAGACCCAGTACTTC. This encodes CASRPLAGGLETQYF. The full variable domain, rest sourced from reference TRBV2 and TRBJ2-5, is EPEVTQTPSHQVTQMGQEVILRCVPISNHLYFYWYRQILGQKVEFLVSFYNNEISEKSEIFDDQFSVERPDGSNFTLKIRSTKLEDSAMYFCASRPLAGGLETQYFGPGTRLLVL.

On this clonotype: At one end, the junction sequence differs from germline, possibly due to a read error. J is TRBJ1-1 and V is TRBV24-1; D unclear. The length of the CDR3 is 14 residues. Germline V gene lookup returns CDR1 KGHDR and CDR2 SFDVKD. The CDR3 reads CATSGIQVNTEAFF. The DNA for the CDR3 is TGCGCCACCAGTGGTATTCAAGTGAACACTGAAGCTTTCTTT.

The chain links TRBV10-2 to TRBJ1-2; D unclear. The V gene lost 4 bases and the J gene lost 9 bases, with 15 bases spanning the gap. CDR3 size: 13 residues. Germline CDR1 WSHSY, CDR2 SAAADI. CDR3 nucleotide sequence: TGCGCCAGCAGTGGAGTGAGGGCGACAAGCTACACCTTC. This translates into CASSGVRATSYTF.

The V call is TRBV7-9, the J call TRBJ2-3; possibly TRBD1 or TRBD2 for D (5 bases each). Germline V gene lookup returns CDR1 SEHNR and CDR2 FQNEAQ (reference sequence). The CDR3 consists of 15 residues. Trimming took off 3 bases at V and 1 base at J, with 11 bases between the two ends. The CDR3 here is CASSFYVGGTDTQYF. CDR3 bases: TGTGCCAGCAGCTTCTACGTGGGGGGCACAGATACGCAGTATTTT.